Shown below are 7 T cell receptor beta chains from a single sample sequenced in a study of cytomegalovirus exposure and HLA in healthy donors. This table comes from immunoSEQ multiplex PCR, and its TCRdb copy is limited to in-frame clones, with some not included. The repertoire holds approximately 190,000 clones, with 84% as singletons. The sequenced material came from PBMCs. The receptor set was obtained from a man aged 18 to 29 in good health and CMV-seropositive.

Notes on this clone: The identical CDR3 is also encoded by other nucleotide sequences in the sample. The V gene is TRBV27, the J gene TRBJ1-1; 10 bases are shared with TRBD1. In germline, CDR1 is MNHEY, CDR2 SMNVEV (reference sequence). J lost 4 bases, V lost 4 bases, and 3 bases had no gene match. The CDR3 is 14 residues long. CDR3 DNA sequence: TGTGCCAGCAGTTCCAGGACAGGGGGCACTGAAGCTTTCTTT. It yields the protein CASSSRTGGTEAFF.

CDR3 region: CASSASGTLYEQYF. The CDR3 bases are TGTGCCAGCAGTGCCTCCGGGACTCTCTACGAGCAGTACTTC. This sequence joins TRBV28 and TRBJ2-7; possibly TRBD2 for D (6 bases). This CDR3 is built from 14 residues. V dropped 5 bases and J dropped 3 bases, with 14 bases sitting between them. Germline CDR1 is MDHEN and CDR2 is SYDVKM.

This chain joins TRBV29-1 and TRBJ2-1; 9 bases fit TRBD1. Per germline, CDR1 SQVTM and CDR2 ANQGSEA. The CDR3 length is 13 residues. The J segment lost 7 bases and the V segment lost 3 bases, leaving 4 bases of the junction unmatched. CDR3 in DNA: TGCAGCGTTGACCCGGACAGGGGAAATGAGCAGTTCTTC. It encodes CSVDPDRGNEQFF.

The genes are TRBV19 and TRBJ2-6; D is undetermined. CDR1 is LNHDA, CDR2 SQIVND, per germline (reference sequence). V dropped 6 bases and J dropped 1 base, with 7 bases sitting between them. This CDR3 spans 14 amino acids. The CDR3 sequence is CASSRRSGANVLTF. As DNA, the CDR3 is TGTGCCAGTAGCCGCCGGTCTGGGGCCAACGTCCTGACTTTC.

This clone occurred once. The J gene is TRBJ1-2, the V gene TRBV4-2; no firm D call. Trimming pared 0 bases from V and 2 bases from J, leaving 10 bases between. CDR1 is LGHNA and CDR2 is YNFKEQ in the germline V gene. The CDR3 is made up of 15 amino acids. DNA of the CDR3: TGTGCCAGCAGCCAAGATACGGCGGAGAACTATGGCTACACCTTC. Translated: CASSQDTAENYGYTF.

The chain carries TRBV7-2 and TRBJ2-1; 16 positions agree with TRBD2. In germline, CDR1 is SGHTA, CDR2 FQGNSA. J was trimmed by 10 bases and V by 5 bases; bases with no gene match: 5. This CDR3 has 15 residues. The CDR3 loop reads CASSVTGLAGGEQFF. CDR3 coding DNA: TGTGCCAGCAGCGTAACGGGACTAGCGGGAGGGGAGCAGTTCTTC.

The rearrangement uses TRBV18 and TRBJ2-3; the D gene is possibly TRBD2 (6 bases). Germline lookup yields CDR1 KGHSH and CDR2 LQKENI. V was pared by 2 bases and J by 4 bases, with 10 bases between. This CDR3 has 14 residues. CDR3 in amino acids: CASSPETSSDTQYF. The CDR3 DNA is TGTGCCAGCTCACCAGAGACTAGTTCAGATACGCAGTATTTT.